This T cell receptor (beta chain) stems from a study of blood T cells in healthy people across ages. This clonotype has just one count. One junction end disagrees with the germline gene, perhaps due to a read error. The authors ran a second PCR of roughly 6 to 12 cycles using a sample-barcoded 5' primer and a J-beta primer mix. TCRdb itself ran the 5' RACE reads through MiXCR, one entry per CDR3 protein. The table has 1.5 million to 2 million distinct CDR3 sequences, about 31% seen once; the top ten hold around 10%. Germline values: CDR1 LGHDT, CDR2 YNNKEL (reference sequence). This CDR3 comprises 14 residues.

The sample taken for sequencing was blood. The chain is built from TRBV3-1 and TRBJ2-7, with D maybe TRBD1 (6 bases). This receptor was taken from a woman in her 30s in good health. CDR3 DNA: TGTGCCAGCAGCCACGGACAGCTAACCTACGAGCGGTACTTC. Its translation is CASSHGQLTYERYF.